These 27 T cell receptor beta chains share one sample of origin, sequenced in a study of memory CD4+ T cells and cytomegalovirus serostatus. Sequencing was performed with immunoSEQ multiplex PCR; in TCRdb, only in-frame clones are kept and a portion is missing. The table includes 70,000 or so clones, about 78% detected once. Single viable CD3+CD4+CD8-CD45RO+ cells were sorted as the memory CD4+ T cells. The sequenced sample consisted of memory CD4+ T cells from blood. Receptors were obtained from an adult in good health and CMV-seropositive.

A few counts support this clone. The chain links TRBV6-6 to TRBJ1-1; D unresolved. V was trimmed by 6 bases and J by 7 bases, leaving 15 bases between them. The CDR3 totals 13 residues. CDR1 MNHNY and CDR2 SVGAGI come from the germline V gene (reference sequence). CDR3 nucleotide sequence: TGTGCCAGCAGGTCCATCGGACGGCTTGAAGCTTTCTTT. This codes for CASRSIGRLEAFF.

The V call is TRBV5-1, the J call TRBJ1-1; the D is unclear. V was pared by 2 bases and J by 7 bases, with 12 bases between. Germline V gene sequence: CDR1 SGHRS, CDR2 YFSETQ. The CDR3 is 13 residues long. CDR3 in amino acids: CASSLVALGEAFF. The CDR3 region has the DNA TGCGCCAGCAGCTTAGTTGCACTAGGTGAAGCTTTCTTT.

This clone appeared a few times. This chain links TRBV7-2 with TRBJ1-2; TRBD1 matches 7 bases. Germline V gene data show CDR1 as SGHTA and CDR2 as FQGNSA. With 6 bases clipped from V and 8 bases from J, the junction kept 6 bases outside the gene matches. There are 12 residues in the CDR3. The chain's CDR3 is CASSYRGGGYTF. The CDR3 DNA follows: TGTGCCAGCAGTTACAGGGGCGGGGGCTACACCTTC.

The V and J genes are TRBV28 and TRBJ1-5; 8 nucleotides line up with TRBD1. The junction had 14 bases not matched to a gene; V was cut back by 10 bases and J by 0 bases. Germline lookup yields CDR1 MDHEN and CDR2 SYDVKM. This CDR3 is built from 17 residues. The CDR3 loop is CATESRGRMDSNQPQHF. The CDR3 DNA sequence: TGTGCCACCGAGTCCAGGGGGCGGATGGATAGCAATCAGCCCCAGCATTTT.

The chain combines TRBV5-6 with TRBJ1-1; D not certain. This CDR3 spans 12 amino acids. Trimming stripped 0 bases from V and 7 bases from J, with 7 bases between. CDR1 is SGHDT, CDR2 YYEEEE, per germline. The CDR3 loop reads CASSLGQSEAFF. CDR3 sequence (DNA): TGTGCCAGCAGCTTGGGTCAGAGTGAAGCTTTCTTT.

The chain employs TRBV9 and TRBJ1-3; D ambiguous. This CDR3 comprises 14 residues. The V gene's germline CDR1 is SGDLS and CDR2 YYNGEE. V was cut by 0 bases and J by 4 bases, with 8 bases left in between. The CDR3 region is CASSVGIQGNTIYF. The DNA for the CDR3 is TGTGCCAGCAGCGTAGGGATACAAGGAAACACCATATATTTT.

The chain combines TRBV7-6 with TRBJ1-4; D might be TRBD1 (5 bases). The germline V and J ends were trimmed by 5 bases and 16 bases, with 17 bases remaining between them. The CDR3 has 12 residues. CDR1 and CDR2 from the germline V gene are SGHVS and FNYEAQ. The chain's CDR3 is CASSPPGGKRFF. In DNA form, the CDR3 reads TGTGCCAGCAGCCCCCCGGGGGGTAAGCGGTTTTTT. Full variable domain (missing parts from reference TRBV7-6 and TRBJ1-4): GAGVSQSPRYKVTKRGQDVALRCDPISGHVSLYWYRQALGQGPEFLTYFNYEAQQDKSGLPNDRFSAERPEGSISTLTIQRTEQRDSAMYRCASSPPGGKRFFGSGTQLSVL.

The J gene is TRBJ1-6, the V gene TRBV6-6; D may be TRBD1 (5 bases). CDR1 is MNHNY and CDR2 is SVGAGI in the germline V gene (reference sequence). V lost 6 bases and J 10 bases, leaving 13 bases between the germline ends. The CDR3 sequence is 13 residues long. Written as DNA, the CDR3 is TGTGCCAGCAGCGAGAGGGACCAATCACCCCTCCACTTT. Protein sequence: CASSERDQSPLHF.

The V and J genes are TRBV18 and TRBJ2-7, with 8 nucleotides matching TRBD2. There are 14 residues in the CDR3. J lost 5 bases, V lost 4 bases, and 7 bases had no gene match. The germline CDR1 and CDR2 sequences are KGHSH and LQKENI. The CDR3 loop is CASSLGGGSHEQYF. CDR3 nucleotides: TGTGCCAGCTCACTCGGGGGGGGATCTCACGAGCAGTACTTC.

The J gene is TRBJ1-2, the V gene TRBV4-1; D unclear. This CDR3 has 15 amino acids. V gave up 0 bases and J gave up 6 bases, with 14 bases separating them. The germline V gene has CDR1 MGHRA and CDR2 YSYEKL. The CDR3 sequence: CASSQEHRPLDGYTF. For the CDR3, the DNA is TGCGCCAGCAGCCAAGAACATCGCCCTCTCGATGGCTACACCTTC.

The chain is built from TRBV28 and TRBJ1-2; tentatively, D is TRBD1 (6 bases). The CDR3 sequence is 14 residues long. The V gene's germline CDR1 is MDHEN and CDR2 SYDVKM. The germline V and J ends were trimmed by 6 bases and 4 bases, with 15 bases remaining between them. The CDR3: CASSQGLEFYGYTF. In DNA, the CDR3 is TGTGCCAGCAGCCAGGGGTTGGAGTTCTATGGCTACACCTTC.

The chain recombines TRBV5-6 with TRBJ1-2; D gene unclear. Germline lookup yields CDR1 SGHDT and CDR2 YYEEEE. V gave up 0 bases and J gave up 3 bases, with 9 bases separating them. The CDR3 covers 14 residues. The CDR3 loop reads CASSLARWDYGYTF. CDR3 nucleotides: TGTGCCAGCAGCTTGGCCAGATGGGACTATGGCTACACCTTC.

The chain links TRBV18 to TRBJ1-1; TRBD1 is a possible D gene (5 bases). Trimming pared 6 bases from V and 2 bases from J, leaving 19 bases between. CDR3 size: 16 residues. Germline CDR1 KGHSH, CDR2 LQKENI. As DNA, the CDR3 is TGTGCCAGCTCGCGCTTGGGGCTGGGTTCCAACACTGAAGCTTTCTTT. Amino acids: CASSRLGLGSNTEAFF.

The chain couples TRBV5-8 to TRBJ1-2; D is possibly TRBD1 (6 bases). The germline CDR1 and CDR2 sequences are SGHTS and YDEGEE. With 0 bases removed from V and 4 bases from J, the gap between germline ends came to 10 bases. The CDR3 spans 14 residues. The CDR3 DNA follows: TGTGCCAGCAGCTTGGTTGCAGGGGTCTATGGCTACACCTTC. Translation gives CASSLVAGVYGYTF.

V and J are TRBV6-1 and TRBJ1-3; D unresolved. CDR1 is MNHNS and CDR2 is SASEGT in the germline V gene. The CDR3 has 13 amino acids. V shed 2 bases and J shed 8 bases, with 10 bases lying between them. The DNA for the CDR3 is TGTGCCAGCAGTGAAAGCACGTGGGACACCATATATTTT. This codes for CASSESTWDTIYF.

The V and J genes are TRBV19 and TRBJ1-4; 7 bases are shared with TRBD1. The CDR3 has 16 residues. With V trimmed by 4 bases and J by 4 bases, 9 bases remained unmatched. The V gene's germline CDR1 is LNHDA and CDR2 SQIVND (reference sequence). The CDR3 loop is CASSTFSGQINEKLFF. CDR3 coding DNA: TGTGCCAGTAGTACCTTTTCGGGACAGATTAATGAAAAACTGTTTTTT.

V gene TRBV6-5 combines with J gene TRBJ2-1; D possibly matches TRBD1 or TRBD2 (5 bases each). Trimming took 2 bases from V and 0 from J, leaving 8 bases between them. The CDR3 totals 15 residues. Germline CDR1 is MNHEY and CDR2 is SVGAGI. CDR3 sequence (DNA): TGTGCCAGCAGTTACGAGGGGAGCTCCTACAATGAGCAGTTCTTC. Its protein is CASSYEGSSYNEQFF.

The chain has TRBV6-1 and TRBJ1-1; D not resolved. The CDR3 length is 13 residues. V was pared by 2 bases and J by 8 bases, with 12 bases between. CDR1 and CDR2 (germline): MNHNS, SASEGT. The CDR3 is CASSESAFPEAFF. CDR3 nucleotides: TGTGCCAGCAGTGAATCGGCCTTCCCCGAAGCTTTCTTT.

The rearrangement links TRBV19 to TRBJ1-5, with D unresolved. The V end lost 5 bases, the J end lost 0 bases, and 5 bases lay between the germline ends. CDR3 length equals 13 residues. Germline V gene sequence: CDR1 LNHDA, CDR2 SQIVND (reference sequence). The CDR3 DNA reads TGTGCCAGTAGTCGGGTTAGCAATCAGCCCCAGCATTTT. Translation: CASSRVSNQPQHF.

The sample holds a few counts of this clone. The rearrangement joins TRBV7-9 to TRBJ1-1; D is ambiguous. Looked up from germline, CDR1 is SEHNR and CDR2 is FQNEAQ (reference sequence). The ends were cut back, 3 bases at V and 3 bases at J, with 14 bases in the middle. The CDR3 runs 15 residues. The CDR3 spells CASSFFGFLDTEAFF. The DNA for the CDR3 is TGTGCCAGCAGCTTTTTCGGGTTTTTGGACACTGAAGCTTTCTTT.

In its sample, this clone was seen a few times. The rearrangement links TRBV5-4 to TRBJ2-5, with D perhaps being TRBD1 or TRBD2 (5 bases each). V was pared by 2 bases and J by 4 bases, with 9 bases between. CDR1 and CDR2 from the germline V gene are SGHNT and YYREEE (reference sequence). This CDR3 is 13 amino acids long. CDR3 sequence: CASSFGGGETQYF. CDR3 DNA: TGTGCCAGCAGCTTTGGTGGGGGAGAGACCCAGTACTTC.

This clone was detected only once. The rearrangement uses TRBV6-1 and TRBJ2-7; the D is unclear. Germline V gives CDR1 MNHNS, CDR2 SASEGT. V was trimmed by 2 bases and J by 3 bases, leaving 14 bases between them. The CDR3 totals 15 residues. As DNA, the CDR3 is TGTGCCAGCAGTGAAACGGGCAGCCTAAACTACGAGCAGTACTTC. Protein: CASSETGSLNYEQYF.

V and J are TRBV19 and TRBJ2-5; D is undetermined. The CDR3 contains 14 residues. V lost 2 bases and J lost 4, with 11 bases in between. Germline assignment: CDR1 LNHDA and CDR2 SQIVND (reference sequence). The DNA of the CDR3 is TGTGCCAGTAGTATAACCTGGGGTGGAGAGACCCAGTACTTC. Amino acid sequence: CASSITWGGETQYF.

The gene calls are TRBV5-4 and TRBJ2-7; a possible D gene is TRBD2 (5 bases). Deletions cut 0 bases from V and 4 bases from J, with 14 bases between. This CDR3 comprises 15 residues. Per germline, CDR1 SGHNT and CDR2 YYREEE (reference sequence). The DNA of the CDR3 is TGTGCCAGCAGCTTGGGGACCGGGGAAGTATACGAGCAGTACTTC. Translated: CASSLGTGEVYEQYF. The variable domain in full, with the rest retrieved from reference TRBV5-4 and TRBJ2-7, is ETGVTQSPTHLIKTRGQQVTLRCSSQSGHNTVSWYQQALGQGPQFIFQYYREEENGRGNFPPRFSGLQFPNYSSELNVNALELDDSALYLCASSLGTGEVYEQYFGPGTRLTVT.

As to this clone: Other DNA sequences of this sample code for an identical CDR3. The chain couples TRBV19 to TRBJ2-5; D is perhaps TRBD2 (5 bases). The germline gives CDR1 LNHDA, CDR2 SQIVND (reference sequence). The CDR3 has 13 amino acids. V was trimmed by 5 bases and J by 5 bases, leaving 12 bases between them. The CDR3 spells CASSWTSRETQYF. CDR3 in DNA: TGTGCCAGTAGTTGGACTTCCAGGGAGACCCAGTACTTC.

CDR3 sequence (DNA): TGTGCCAGCAGTGGGGCTACCGCTTGGGGTACGCAGTATTTT. As protein: CASSGATAWGTQYF. The rearrangement links TRBV2 to TRBJ2-3; D is uncertain. V was shortened by 4 bases and J by 8 bases, with 16 bases between the two germline ends. This CDR3 has 14 residues. Germline assignment: CDR1 SNHLY and CDR2 FYNNEI.

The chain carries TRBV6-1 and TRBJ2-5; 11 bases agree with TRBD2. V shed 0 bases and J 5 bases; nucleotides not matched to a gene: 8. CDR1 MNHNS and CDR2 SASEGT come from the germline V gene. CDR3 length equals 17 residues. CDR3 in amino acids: CASSEANSGGAWETQYF. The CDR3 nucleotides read TGTGCCAGCAGTGAAGCGAATAGCGGGGGGGCATGGGAGACCCAGTACTTC.